This TCR beta chain came from a study of CXCR3-negative and CXCR3-positive naive CD8 T cells. The authors made the TRB cDNA libraries by 5' RACE using UMI labels. From its re-call of the 5' RACE reads, TCRdb lists each CDR3 protein once, without DNA. The sample includes some 120,000 distinct CDR3 sequences. Study findings and constraints: CXCR3-expressing naive cells carried TRB CDR3s more hydrophobic than those of CXCR3-negative naive cells.

About this clonotype: Its specificity is unknown.

The CDR3 extends over 12 amino acids. Germline CDR1 and CDR2: SEHNR and FQNEAQ (reference sequence). Each CD8+ T cell subset was flow-sorted in triplicate. Every sort contained 300,000 cells. This receptor was obtained from a human donor in good health. Some clones in this sample may be carry-over from other donors' samples. The rearrangement uses TRBV7-9 and TRBJ1-5; TCRdb's D gene call, TRBD1, goes unchecked for lack of DNA. The sample comprised naive CXCR3+ CD8+ T cells from blood. Subset noted: CD45RO-CCR7+CD27+CD95- naive CD8+ T cells expressing CXCR3 (TNR3+). The CDR3: CASSVTGEPQHF.